This TCR beta chain originates from a study of T-cell reconstitution after alpha-beta-depleted transplantation in children. Trimming took 0 bases from V and 0 from J, leaving 18 bases between them. This CDR3 region has 19 residues. Per germline, CDR1 LNHDA and CDR2 SQIVND (reference sequence). Unique molecular identifiers were incorporated into the prepared TCRbeta library. TCRdb used MiXCR to reprocess the PCR reads, holding one entry per CDR3 protein. The sample lists 55,000 to 90,000 distinct CDR3 sequences; 4.9% were seen once. The study, taken as a whole, reports: The authors attributed T-cell counts and diversity one year after transplant mostly to newly produced T cells.

This clonotype appeared many times. Its antigen remains unknown. The source is a boy under two years old who had a stem cell transplant for acute myeloid leukemia, so the T cells may come from the graft donor. The gene calls are TRBV19 and TRBJ2-1; D is ambiguous. The sample was PBMCs, mostly from graft donor cells, taken 180 days after TCRalphabeta/CD19-depleted stem cell transplant. CDR3 DNA: TGTGCCAGTAGTATAGAGGGCCCCTGGGCGCCCGGCTCCTACAATGAGCAGTTCTTC. It yields the protein CASSIEGPWAPGSYNEQFF.